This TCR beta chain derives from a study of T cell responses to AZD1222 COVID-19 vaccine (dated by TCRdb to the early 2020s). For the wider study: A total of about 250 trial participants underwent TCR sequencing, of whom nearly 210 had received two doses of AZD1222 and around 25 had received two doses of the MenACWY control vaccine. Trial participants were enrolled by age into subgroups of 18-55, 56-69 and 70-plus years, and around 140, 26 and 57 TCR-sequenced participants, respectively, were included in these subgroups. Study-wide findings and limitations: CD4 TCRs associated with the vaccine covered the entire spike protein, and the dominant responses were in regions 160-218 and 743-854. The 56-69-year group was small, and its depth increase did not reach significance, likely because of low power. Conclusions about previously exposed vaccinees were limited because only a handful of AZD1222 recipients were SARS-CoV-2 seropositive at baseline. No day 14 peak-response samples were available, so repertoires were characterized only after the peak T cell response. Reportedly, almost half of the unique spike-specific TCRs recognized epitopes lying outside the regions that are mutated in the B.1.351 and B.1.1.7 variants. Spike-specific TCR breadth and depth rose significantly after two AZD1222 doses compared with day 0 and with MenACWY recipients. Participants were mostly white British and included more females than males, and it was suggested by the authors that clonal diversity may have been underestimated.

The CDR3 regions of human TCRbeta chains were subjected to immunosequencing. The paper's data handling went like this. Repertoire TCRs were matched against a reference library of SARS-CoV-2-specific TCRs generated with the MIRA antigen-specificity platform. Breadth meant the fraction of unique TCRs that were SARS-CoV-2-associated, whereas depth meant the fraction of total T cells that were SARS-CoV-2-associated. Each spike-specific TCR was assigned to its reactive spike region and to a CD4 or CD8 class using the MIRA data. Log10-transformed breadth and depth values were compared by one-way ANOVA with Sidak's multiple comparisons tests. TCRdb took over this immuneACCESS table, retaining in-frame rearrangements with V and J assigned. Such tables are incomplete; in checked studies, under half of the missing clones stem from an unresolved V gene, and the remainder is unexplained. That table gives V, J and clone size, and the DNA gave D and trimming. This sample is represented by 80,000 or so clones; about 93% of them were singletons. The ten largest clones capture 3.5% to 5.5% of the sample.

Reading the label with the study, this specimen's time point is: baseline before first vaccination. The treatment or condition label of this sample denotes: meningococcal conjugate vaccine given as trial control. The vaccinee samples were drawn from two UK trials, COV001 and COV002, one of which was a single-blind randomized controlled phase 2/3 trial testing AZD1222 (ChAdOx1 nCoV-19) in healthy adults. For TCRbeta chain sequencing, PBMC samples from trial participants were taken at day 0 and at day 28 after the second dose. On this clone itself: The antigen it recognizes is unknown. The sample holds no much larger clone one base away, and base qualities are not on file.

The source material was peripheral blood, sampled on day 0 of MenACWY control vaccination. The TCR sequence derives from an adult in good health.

Here is the DNA: TGTGCCAGCAGTTTACGCCTCGGTGGTAATTCACCCCTCCACTTT. The encoded protein is CASSLRLGGNSPLHF. The V and J genes are TRBV28 and TRBJ1-6, with the D gene uncertain. Taken from cysteine to phenylalanine, the CDR3 has 15 residues. Only the CDR3 part of the read is kept: 45 bases, read in frame from the first base. CDR1 and CDR2 (MDHEN, SYDVKM) derive from the germline V gene. V is clipped by 2 bases and J by 6 bases, and the sequence between their germline boundaries is 11 bases long.